This section outlines one TCR beta chain sequence together with its context. Per the original data handling: Estimation of nucleated cell counts was performed using reference gene primer amplification. TCRdb's copy holds only in-frame clones and misses some; the assay was immunoSEQ multiplex PCR. V and J calls and clone size are given by that table; D and trimming were obtained from the DNA. This repertoire shows more than 150,000 clones, about 85% found once; its top ten account for about 2.4%. V was cut by 6 bases and J by 3 bases, with 18 bases left in between. The CDR3 is made up of 15 amino acids. Germline values: CDR1 MDHEN, CDR2 SYDVKM. These data belong to a study of blood T cell repertoires in COVID-19. The wider study: Material from acute and convalescent COVID-19 was sourced from the United States, Italy and Spain. PBMCs, B-cell-depleted T cells, or T cells provided the cDNA or gDNA that made up the material.

This sequence joins TRBV28 and TRBJ2-7, with D perhaps matching TRBD1 (6 bases). The sequenced material came from peripheral blood. This receptor was identified in a woman in her 70s with acute or convalescent COVID-19. CDR3: CASSSLRDTYYEQYF. The DNA of the CDR3 is TGTGCCAGCAGCTCTCTCCGGGACACCTACTACGAGCAGTACTTC.